This TCR beta chain was profiled in a study of blood T cell repertoires in COVID-19. Background on the study: Sample material is recorded as cDNA or gDNA derived from T cells, B-cell-depleted T cells, or PBMCs.

Original methodology: Amplified reference gene primers provided the basis for estimating nucleated cell counts. Assay used: immunoSEQ multiplex PCR; TCRdb lists only in-frame clones, some missing. The DNA gave D and trimming, while V, J and clone size come from that table. The profile shows over 100,000 clones, roughly 85% of them singletons. Material for sequencing was peripheral blood. The source is a woman aged 55-69 years with acute or convalescent COVID-19.

CDR3 DNA sequence: TGTGCCAGCAGTTTTGTGCCCACACGCTACACCTTC. Amino acid sequence: CASSFVPTRYTF. J is TRBJ1-2 and V is TRBV27; D is unclear. The CDR3 extends over 12 amino acids. V was clipped by 3 bases and J by 9 bases, with 11 bases between them. Germline V lookup: CDR1 MNHEY, CDR2 SMNVEV (reference sequence).